This paragraph reports one T cell receptor beta chain. This clone's antigen is unknown. No base qualities exist here, and no much larger clone lies one base off it. This sample was taken from a study of CD8 T cells in ankylosing spondylitis (dated by TCRdb to about 2017). For the study in its entirety: The study profiled T cell receptor beta repertoires in healthy donors and ankylosing spondylitis patients to find disease-linked TCR variants. Peripheral blood samples were taken, and synovial fluid was additionally collected from ankylosing spondylitis patients. The whole study cohort included 108 healthy donors and over 20 ankylosing spondylitis patients. Findings and caveats that apply to the study as a whole: A TCR beta motif made up of several highly homologous amino acid variants appeared to be characteristic of blood from ankylosing spondylitis patients. The disease-linked clones were reported as significantly enriched in matched synovial fluid samples from ankylosing spondylitis patients. Some of the motif variants had been reported before in the synovial fluid and blood of reactive arthritis patients, a finding that suggests common disease-initiation mechanisms. A CD8+ phenotype was shown by the disease-linked clones, which were found at relatively low frequencies in peripheral blood.

The data were produced on an Illumina HiSeq 2500. Quantitative 5'-RACE with molecular barcodes was used to prepare TCR beta libraries. The authors processed their data as follows. A new computational method based on a probabilistic model of VDJ rearrangement was used to identify disease-linked TCR variants. The public reads were reprocessed in TCRdb via fastp at Q25 and MiXCR, keeping in-frame beta chains. Here each entry gathers all rows of one CDR3 protein and keeps the most common genes and DNA. These V and J calls originate from TCRdb's pipeline instead of the authors' own analysis. The table for this sample lists under 250,000 distinct CDR3 sequences; roughly 8.2% of them were counted only once. The ten biggest clones cover roughly 4.9% of the sample. V loses 8 bases, J loses 8 bases, and the germline ends lie 16 bases apart. CDR1 is given as LGHNA and CDR2 as YNFKEQ, both from the germline V gene. There are 13 amino acids in the CDR3, from cysteine to phenylalanine inclusive. CDR3 DNA is the only sequence kept; it has 39 bases, read in frame from the first base.

The sample was blood, either unsorted or a sorted T cell fraction (not recorded which). This sequence uses TRBV4-2 and TRBJ2-1; possibly the D gene is TRBD2, per 5 matching bases. The clonotype comes from a female donor with ankylosing spondylitis or in good health (not recorded which). The CDR3 corresponds to CASGPGLPHEQFF. DNA sequence: TGTGCCAGCGGCCCTGGACTGCCCCATGAGCAGTTCTTC.